This T cell receptor (beta chain) derives from a study of blood T cell repertoires in COVID-19. Sequencing was performed with immunoSEQ multiplex PCR; in TCRdb, only in-frame clones are kept and a portion is missing. Altogether about 270,000 clones are present, roughly 84% being singletons, with the ten largest covering about 3.4%. This CDR3 comprises 12 residues. With 2 bases removed from V and 3 bases from J, the gap between germline ends came to 5 bases. Germline V gene data show CDR1 as SGHTA and CDR2 as FQGNSA. The origin of this receptor is a woman aged 18-29 years with acute or convalescent COVID-19. Sequenced input: peripheral blood. V gene TRBV7-2 combines with J gene TRBJ2-7; no firm D call. The CDR3 sequence: CASSLFGYEQYF. The CDR3 DNA is TGTGCCAGCAGCTTATTCGGCTACGAGCAGTACTTC.